This T cell receptor beta chain originates from a study of T cells after yellow fever vaccination. This CDR3 is 14 amino acids long. With 1 base removed from V and 2 bases from J, the gap between germline ends came to 7 bases. Germline V gene sequence: CDR1 SGHRS, CDR2 YFSETQ. The sample holds a few counts of this clonotype. TCRdb re-analysed the 5' RACE reads in MiXCR, keeping a single row per CDR3 protein. Here the sample spans some 240,000 distinct CDR3 sequences, 5.2% being singletons. The specimen was CD4+ T cells sorted from PBMCs, collected on the day of the yellow fever booster vaccination. This sequence originates from a man aged 18 to 30 who received the YFV17D yellow fever vaccine. The chain joins TRBV5-1 to TRBJ2-1; D not resolved. CDR3 region: CASSLNVPYNEQFF. The CDR3 DNA is TGCGCCAGCAGCTTGAATGTCCCCTACAATGAGCAGTTCTTC.